Listed below are T cell receptor beta chains from one sample, sequenced in a study of human T cells and chemical hapten exposure. TCRdb passed the RACE reads through MiXCR, listing each CDR3 protein once. The data show roughly 200,000 distinct CDR3 sequences, 20% to 25% seen once. Sequenced here: whole blood, sampled in connection with sensitization to the hapten diphenylcyclopropenone (DPC). The origin of the receptors is a woman aged 40 to 50 with alopecia areata. Some clones in this sample may be carry-over from other donors' samples. CDR3s include the opening cysteine and the closing phenylalanine or tryptophan. The D gene is left open where the match is weak. Size is stated for part of the rows, as once, few or many counts, or as a class when the clone is expanded.

J gene,clone size,D gene,V gene,CDR3 protein,CDR3 DNA
TRBJ2-7,-,-,TRBV7-2,CASSLLSGSANWEQYF,TGTGCCAGCAGCTTACTTTCCGGGTCCGCGAATTGGGAGCAGTACTTC
TRBJ2-7,-,TRBD1,TRBV5-1,CASSSRTGDYEQYF,TGCGCCAGCAGCTCCAGGACAGGGGACTACGAGCAGTACTTC
TRBJ2-4,few,TRBD2,TRBV6-5,CASSYGTSGNIQYF,TGTGCCAGCAGTTACGGGACTAGCGGAAACATTCAGTACTTC
TRBJ2-3,-,-,TRBV7-2,CASSLQGSVADTQYF,TGTGCCAGCAGCTTACAGGGGAGTGTCGCAGATACGCAGTATTTT
TRBJ2-3,few,-,TRBV28,CASSLGTTLGAQYF,TGTGCCAGCAGTTTAGGAACAACCCTAGGGGCGCAGTATTTT
TRBJ2-7,few,TRBD1,TRBV10-3,CASGDRGYEQYF,TGTGCCAGCGGGGACAGGGGCTACGAGCAGTACTTC
TRBJ2-7,-,-,TRBV12-3/TRBV12-4,CASRSSYEQYF,TGTGCCAGCAGGAGCTCCTACGAGCAGTACTTC
TRBJ1-2,few,-,TRBV2,CASSPQGDYGYTF,TGTGCCAGCAGCCCACAGGGAGACTATGGCTACACCTTC
TRBJ1-1,-,-,TRBV21-1,CASSKGGRKSTEAFF,TGTGCCAGCAGCAAAGGTGGCAGGAAAAGCACTGAAGCTTTCTTT
TRBJ2-7,many,TRBD1,TRBV20-1,CSAPNLRTGSEQYF,TGCAGTGCCCCCAACCTCCGGACAGGGTCCGAGCAGTACTTC
TRBJ2-1,-,TRBD1,TRBV12-3/TRBV12-4,CASREDRVYYNEQFF,TGTGCCAGCAGGGAAGACAGGGTTTACTACAATGAGCAGTTCTTC
TRBJ1-1,-,-,TRBV29-1,CSVAAAYEAFF,TGCAGCGTTGCGGCGGCTTATGAAGCTTTCTTT
TRBJ2-1,few,TRBD2,TRBV7-2,CASGTRGRDEQFF,TGTGCCAGCGGGACTAGGGGTAGGGATGAGCAGTTCTTC
TRBJ2-7,-,TRBD2,TRBV4-3,CASSQGLAGVEQYF,TGCGCCAGCAGCCAGGGACTAGCGGGAGTGGAGCAGTACTTC
TRBJ2-7,many,-,TRBV5-5,CASSPTAALNGEQYF,TGTGCCAGCAGCCCCACGGCGGCGCTGAACGGGGAGCAGTACTTC
TRBJ1-5,-,-,TRBV6-5,CASSEAGSWSQPQHF,TGTGCCAGCAGCGAAGCAGGGAGCTGGAGTCAGCCCCAGCATTTT
TRBJ2-7,few,-,TRBV6-2/TRBV6-3,CASRLALTYEQYF,TGTGCCAGCAGACTAGCCCTTACCTACGAGCAGTACTTC
TRBJ2-3,-,-,TRBV7-6,CASSPTLTDTQYF,TGTGCCAGCAGCCCTACGCTCACAGATACGCAGTATTTT
TRBJ2-7,-,TRBD2,TRBV20-1,CSASTSGRLSYEQYF,TGCAGTGCTAGCACTAGCGGGAGGCTGTCGTACGAGCAGTACTTC
TRBJ1-2,-,TRBD1,TRBV7-9,CASSLADRMEYGYTF,TGTGCCAGCAGCTTAGCGGACAGGATGGAGTATGGCTACACCTTC
TRBJ1-5,-,-,TRBV28,CASLKWGGRQPQHF,TGTGCCAGCCTGAAGTGGGGGGGCCGGCAGCCCCAGCATTTT
TRBJ2-1,-,-,TRBV4-1,CASSQGLGSYNEQFF,TGCGCCAGCAGCCAGGGACTGGGGTCCTACAATGAGCAGTTCTTC
TRBJ2-4,-,-,TRBV12-3/TRBV12-4,CASSFAGKNIQYF,TGTGCCAGCAGTTTCGCGGGAAAAAACATTCAGTACTTC
TRBJ1-6,-,-,TRBV27,CASRGDSYSPLHF,TGTGCCAGCAGGGGAGACAGTTATTCACCCCTCCACTTT
TRBJ2-7,-,TRBD1,TRBV6-1,CASTEEGTGGYEQYF,TGTGCCAGCACTGAGGAAGGGACAGGGGGCTACGAGCAGTACTTC
TRBJ1-2,few,TRBD1,TRBV6-1,CASSARTGYGYTF,TGTGCCAGCAGTGCCCGGACAGGCTATGGCTACACCTTC
TRBJ2-5,-,TRBD1,TRBV10-3,CASGQGNQETQYF,TGTGCCAGTGGACAGGGGAACCAAGAGACCCAGTACTTC
TRBJ1-1,few,-,TRBV11-2,CASSFEGVNTEAFF,TGTGCCAGCAGCTTCGAGGGTGTAAACACTGAAGCTTTCTTT
TRBJ1-5,many,TRBD1,TRBV20-1,CSASGGQGGLNQPQHF,TGCAGTGCTAGTGGTGGACAGGGAGGGTTGAATCAGCCCCAGCATTTT
TRBJ2-1,-,TRBD2,TRBV5-1,CASSLEGLAWNEQFF,TGCGCCAGCAGCTTGGAGGGACTAGCTTGGAATGAGCAGTTCTTC
TRBJ1-2,few,TRBD1,TRBV25-1,CASSDPGQGTYGYTF,TGTGCCAGCAGTGACCCTGGACAGGGAACCTATGGCTACACCTTC
TRBJ2-7,-,-,TRBV15,CATSRDHGAFYEQYF,TGTGCCACCAGCAGAGATCACGGCGCGTTTTACGAGCAGTACTTC
TRBJ2-4,-,-,TRBV6-5,CASSPGLYIAKNIQYF,TGTGCCAGCAGTCCGGGGTTGTATATAGCCAAAAACATTCAGTACTTC
TRBJ2-1,few,-,TRBV6-5,CATPSHEQFF,TGTGCCACCCCCAGCCATGAGCAGTTCTTC
TRBJ1-2,few,TRBD1,TRBV20-1,CSARWDRGFYGYTF,TGCAGTGCTAGGTGGGACAGGGGTTTCTATGGCTACACCTTC